This is a list of T cell receptor beta chains from one sample in a study of identifying expanded T cells in peripheral blood. TCRdb's table, derived via immunoSEQ multiplex PCR, lists solely in-frame clones and lacks some. The table has around 56,000 clones, over 80% seen once. The sample taken for sequencing was blood. These receptors were collected from a person aged 18 to 75 in good health. CDR3s include the opening cysteine and the closing phenylalanine or tryptophan. D genes are given only for firm matches. A clone size is listed for some rows: how often the clone was seen (once, few, many), or a class if it is expanded.

v_gene: TRBV18; d_gene: .; abundance: .; j_gene: TRBJ1-3; CDR3nt: TGTGCCAGCTCACAACAGGTTTCTGGAAACACCATATATTTT; CDR3aa: CASSQQVSGNTIYF
v_gene: TRBV5-4; d_gene: TRBD2; abundance: .; j_gene: TRBJ2-5; CDR3nt: TGTGCCAGCAGCGAAAGCGGGAGGGAAGAGACCCAGTACTTC; CDR3aa: CASSESGREETQYF
v_gene: TRBV27; d_gene: TRBD2; abundance: .; j_gene: TRBJ2-1; CDR3nt: TGTGCCAGCAGTTCTGCTAGCGGCAACAATGAGCAGTTCTTC; CDR3aa: CASSSASGNNEQFF
v_gene: TRBV30; d_gene: TRBD2; abundance: .; j_gene: TRBJ2-2; CDR3nt: TGTGCCTGGGAGCGGGGAGCGGTCACCGGGGAGCTGTTTTTT; CDR3aa: CAWERGAVTGELFF
v_gene: TRBV7-8; d_gene: TRBD2; abundance: .; j_gene: TRBJ2-7; CDR3nt: TGTGCCAGCAGCTTTAGCGGGAGCTCCTACGAGCAGTACTTC; CDR3aa: CASSFSGSSYEQYF
v_gene: TRBV27; d_gene: TRBD1; abundance: .; j_gene: TRBJ2-3; CDR3nt: TGTGCCACAGCAGGGGACAGCGGCACAGATACGCAGTATTTT; CDR3aa: CATAGDSGTDTQYF
v_gene: TRBV6-1; d_gene: .; abundance: .; j_gene: TRBJ2-5; CDR3nt: TGTGCCAGCATCGTTGGGGGCCCTCAAGAGACCCAGTACTTC; CDR3aa: CASIVGGPQETQYF
v_gene: TRBV6-5; d_gene: TRBD2; abundance: .; j_gene: TRBJ2-7; CDR3nt: TGTGCCAGCAGTTACTCGACTAGCGGGAGCGACGAGCAGTACTTC; CDR3aa: CASSYSTSGSDEQYF
v_gene: TRBV18; d_gene: TRBD1; abundance: .; j_gene: TRBJ2-5; CDR3nt: TGTGCCAGCTCACCCTCCACAGGGGGCGCTTTAGGAGAGACCCAGTACTTC; CDR3aa: CASSPSTGGALGETQYF
v_gene: TRBV18; d_gene: .; abundance: .; j_gene: TRBJ1-1; CDR3nt: TGTGCCAGCTCACCGCTAAGGGACACTGAAGCTTTCTTT; CDR3aa: CASSPLRDTEAFF
v_gene: TRBV7-5; d_gene: .; abundance: .; j_gene: TRBJ2-5; CDR3nt: TGTGCCAGAAGCCAAAACGCGAATTCCGGGGCTAGCGGGACTTGGCCCCAAGAGACCCAGTACTTC; CDR3aa: CARSQNANSGASGTWPQETQYF
v_gene: TRBV19; d_gene: .; abundance: few; j_gene: TRBJ1-6; CDR3nt: TGTGCCAGTAGTATTGGTAGTGATTATTCACCCCTCCACTTT; CDR3aa: CASSIGSDYSPLHF
v_gene: TRBV27; d_gene: .; abundance: .; j_gene: TRBJ2-5; CDR3nt: TGTGCCAGGTCGGGGGAGACCCAGTACTTC; CDR3aa: CARSGETQYF